This T cell receptor (beta chain) was found in a study of blood T cell repertoires in COVID-19. Assay: immunoSEQ multiplex PCR; the TCRdb copy retains only in-frame clones and omits some. Here the sample spans approximately 290,000 clones, 65% to 85% being singletons. Germline V gene sequence: CDR1 SGHVS, CDR2 FQNEAQ. The CDR3 totals 18 residues. Deletions cut 2 bases from V and 1 base from J, with 20 bases between. This clone was picked up one time. The sequence was collected from an older person with COVID-19, enrolled during active disease. Sequences were obtained from peripheral blood. V gene TRBV7-8 combines with J gene TRBJ1-1, with D unclear. CDR3 in amino acids: CASSLTRAGGGRNTEAFF. CDR3 sequence (DNA): TGTGCCAGCAGCTTAACTAGGGCGGGTGGAGGACGGAACACTGAAGCTTTCTTT.